This entry describes one TCR beta chain. Its cognate antigen is unknown. This sample is part of a study of OX40 agonist ivuxolimab in advanced cancers. On the study more broadly: The study treated patients with ivuxolimab, an agonistic anti-OX40 (CD134) antibody. Patients got intravenous ivuxolimab at 0.01 to 10 mg/kg every 2 weeks. Study-level findings and limits: Patients who responded partially at 0.1-3.0 mg/kg showed clonal expansion ranking among the lowest.

Blood sampling was done at baseline, cycle 4 day 1, and cycle 7 day 1. Germline-derived CDR1 and CDR2 are KGHSH and LQKENI. The CDR3 runs to 14 residues. V shed 1 base and J shed 1 base, with 7 bases lying between them. TCRdb's table, derived via immunoSEQ multiplex PCR, lists solely in-frame clones and lacks some. The table records 20,000 to 25,000 clones, 65% to 85% of them present only once. Sequenced material: CD4+ or CD8+ T cells sorted from blood, taken in a trial of the OX40 agonist ivuxolimab. The source of this sequence is an adult with an advanced solid tumor such as melanoma, head and neck, liver or kidney cancer. The V call is TRBV18, the J call TRBJ1-1; D is perhaps TRBD1 (5 bases). CDR3 region: CASSPRQGNTEAFF. The CDR3 nucleotides are TGTGCCAGCTCACCACGGCAGGGGAACACTGAAGCTTTCTTT. The variable domain in full, with the rest retrieved from reference TRBV18 and TRBJ1-1, is NAGVMQNPRHLVRRRGQEARLRCSPMKGHSHVYWYRQLPEEGLKFMVYLQKENIIDESGMPKERFSAEFPKEGPSILRIQQVVRGDSAAYFCASSPRQGNTEAFFGQGTRLTVV.